The 18 T cell receptor beta chains in this list originate from one sample, sequenced in a study of long-term antiretroviral therapy in people with HIV. Sequencing used immunoSEQ v3.0 at survey level. Repertoires were generated with immunoSEQ multiplex PCR, while TCRdb's copy carries only in-frame clones and drops some. The data contain 30,000 to 40,000 clones, over 75% of them singletons. The sample here was unsorted PBMCs, taken 1.5 years after starting antiretroviral therapy. Receptors originate from a man between 18 and 29 years old with HIV.

The rearrangement joins TRBV6-4 to TRBJ2-7; D gene ambiguous. The germline CDR1 and CDR2 sequences are MRHNA and SNTAGT. Trimming shortened V by 9 bases and J by 3 bases, and 15 bases separated the two germline ends. The CDR3 runs 13 residues. The CDR3 bases are TGTGCCAGAACGGCTAACTATGACTACGAGCAGTACTTC. It is translated as CARTANYDYEQYF.

The chain employs TRBV28 and TRBJ2-7; TRBD1 matches at 9 bases. This CDR3 is built from 18 residues. Germline V gives CDR1 MDHEN, CDR2 SYDVKM. After removal of 5 bases from V and 4 bases from J, the junction contained 18 bases not matched to a gene. DNA for the CDR3: TGTGCCAGCAGTCTATTCATAGGGGACAGGGTTTTGTTATACGAGCAGTACTTC. It translates to CASSLFIGDRVLLYEQYF.

This chain joins TRBV5-8 and TRBJ1-5; D perhaps matches TRBD1 (6 bases). Trimming left V 4 bases short and J 6 bases short, with 17 bases between. Germline V lookup: CDR1 SGHTS, CDR2 YDEGEE. The CDR3 runs to 15 residues. The CDR3 sequence is CASSAFGGGLQPQHF. In DNA form, the CDR3 reads TGTGCCAGCAGCGCCTTCGGGGGGGGCCTTCAGCCCCAGCATTTT.

The V and J genes are TRBV7-8 and TRBJ2-3, with 10 bases that match TRBD2. This CDR3 has 16 residues. Looked up from germline, CDR1 is SGHVS and CDR2 is FQNEAQ. With V trimmed by 4 bases and J by 5 bases, 9 bases remained unmatched. The CDR3 nucleotides read TGTGCCAGCAGCTCTATAGCGGGAGGCTTAGGAGATACGCAGTATTTT. It specifies CASSSIAGGLGDTQYF.

The gene calls are TRBV29-1 and TRBJ2-5; D is perhaps TRBD2 (6 bases). CDR3 length: 12 amino acids. Per germline, CDR1 SQVTM and CDR2 ANQGSEA. V was clipped by 4 bases and J by 5 bases, with 11 bases between them. In DNA form, the CDR3 reads TGCAGCGTTGTAACTAGCTGGGAGACCCAGTACTTC. It yields the protein CSVVTSWETQYF. The entire variable domain, with the rest obtained from reference TRBV29-1 and TRBJ2-5, is as follows: SAVISQKPSRDICQRGTSLTIQCQVDSQVTMMFWYRQQPGQSLTLIATANQGSEATYESGFVIDKFPISRPNLTFSTLTVSNMSPEDSSIYLCSVVTSWETQYFGPGTRLLVL.

V usage is TRBV5-4 and J usage is TRBJ1-4; maybe TRBD1 (5 bases). V lost 2 bases, J lost 0 bases, and 14 bases lay in between. Germline V lookup: CDR1 SGHNT, CDR2 YYREEE (reference sequence). The CDR3 contains 17 residues. The CDR3 protein is CASSFGGGRATNEKLFF. The DNA of the CDR3 is TGTGCCAGCAGCTTCGGTGGGGGAAGAGCAACTAATGAAAAACTGTTTTTT.

This clone was counted between two and nine times. This chain uses TRBV29-1 with TRBJ2-7, with TRBD1 matching 7 bases. J lost 4 bases, V lost 4 bases, and 7 bases had no gene match. This CDR3 contains 13 residues. CDR1 and CDR2 (germline): SQVTM, ANQGSEA. The CDR3 DNA reads as TGCAGCGTTGCCCGGACAGGTGGATACGAGCAGTACTTC. It is translated as CSVARTGGYEQYF.

This chain connects TRBV25-1 to TRBJ2-3, with D possibly being TRBD2 (6 bases). Germline values: CDR1 MGHDK, CDR2 SYGVNS. The germline V and J ends were trimmed by 8 bases and 1 base, with 7 bases remaining between them. The CDR3 is 12 residues long. This CDR3 is CASGGGTDTQYF. In DNA, the CDR3 is TGTGCCAGCGGCGGGGGCACAGATACGCAGTATTTT.

This chain joins TRBV6-6 and TRBJ2-7, with TRBD1 matching over 8 bases. J gave up 2 bases and V 2 bases, and 8 bases lay outside the gene matches. Per germline, CDR1 MNHNY and CDR2 SVGAGI (reference sequence). This CDR3 spans 16 amino acids. The CDR3 loop reads CASSYRTGYGPYEQYF. In nucleotides, the CDR3 is TGTGCCAGCAGTTACAGGACAGGGTACGGTCCCTACGAGCAGTACTTC.

This chain links TRBV2 with TRBJ2-7; D tentatively reads TRBD1 or TRBD2 (5 bases each). Between the trimmed V and J ends, which lost 8 bases and 12 bases, there was a span of 20 bases. Germline V lookup: CDR1 SNHLY, CDR2 FYNNEI. The CDR3 is 12 residues long. CDR3 in amino acids: CASAELARVLYF. CDR3 DNA sequence: TGTGCCAGCGCAGAGCTAGCCAGGGTGTTGTACTTC.

V is TRBV9 and J is TRBJ2-2; D not resolved. Germline assignment: CDR1 SGDLS and CDR2 YYNGEE. Trimming took 4 bases from V and 4 from J, leaving 11 bases between them. This CDR3 contains 14 residues. As DNA, the CDR3 is TGTGCCAGCAGCCTCCTACCAGGCACCGGGGAGCTGTTTTTT. It encodes CASSLLPGTGELFF.

This clone occurred a few times. The rearrangement joins TRBV7-2 to TRBJ1-2; D ambiguous. Trimming removed 2 bases at V and 1 base at J, with 5 bases between. CDR1 and CDR2 from the germline V gene are SGHTA and FQGNSA. CDR3 length equals 13 residues. CDR3 in DNA: TGTGCCAGCAGCTTAACTGATAACTATGGCTACACCTTC. Translated, it gives CASSLTDNYGYTF.

The V call is TRBV4-1, the J call TRBJ2-7, with D possibly TRBD1 on 6 matching bases. V was shortened by 0 bases and J by 3 bases, with 12 bases between the two germline ends. The length of the CDR3 is 15 residues. Germline V lookup: CDR1 MGHRA, CDR2 YSYEKL. CDR3 sequence: CASSQDDGGGYEQYF. The CDR3 coding sequence is TGCGCCAGCAGCCAAGATGATGGGGGCGGCTACGAGCAGTACTTC.

The chain joins TRBV10-2 to TRBJ2-7; 12 nucleotides match TRBD2. J was trimmed by 7 bases and V by 5 bases; bases with no gene match: 12. Germline CDR1 reads WSHSY; CDR2 reads SAAADI. This CDR3 spans 16 amino acids. CDR3 coding DNA: TGCGCCAGCAGTATCCTAGCGGGAGGGCCGGCGGGAGAGCAGTACTTC. Translating gives CASSILAGGPAGEQYF.

This clone was recorded once. The chain carries TRBV10-3 and TRBJ1-2, with no clear D. The CDR3 runs to 17 residues. Between the trimmed V and J ends, which lost 2 bases and 5 bases, there was a span of 21 bases. Germline V gene data show CDR1 as ENHRY and CDR2 as SYGVKD. CDR3 amino acids: CAISEPGNSESFYGYTF. The CDR3 DNA reads as TGTGCCATCAGTGAGCCGGGGAACAGTGAATCATTTTATGGCTACACCTTC.

The chain combines TRBV6-5 with TRBJ2-3, with 9 bases fitting TRBD2. The V and J ends lost 5 bases and 6 bases, in that order; junction bases with no gene match: 9. Germline V gene lookup returns CDR1 MNHEY and CDR2 SVGAGI. This CDR3 is 15 amino acids long. The CDR3, as DNA: TGTGCCAGCAGTCTTCTCGCTAGCGGGACTGATACGCAGTATTTT. It translates to CASSLLASGTDTQYF.

The rearrangement joins TRBV7-9 to TRBJ1-2; TRBD1 aligns across 10 bases. CDR3 length: 15 amino acids. V lost 2 bases and J lost 5; bases outside the gene matches: 5. Germline values: CDR1 SEHNR, CDR2 FQNEAQ (reference sequence). The CDR3 is CASSLQDRGAYGYTF. In DNA, the CDR3 is TGTGCCAGCAGCTTACAGGACAGGGGGGCTTATGGCTACACCTTC.

The chain joins TRBV29-1 to TRBJ1-2; TRBD1 matches at 12 bases. Germline V gene lookup returns CDR1 SQVTM and CDR2 ANQGSEA. Trimming removed 3 bases from V and 8 bases from J; junction bases left unmatched: 16. The CDR3 has 17 amino acids. CDR3: CSVDIGIPGQGAWGYTF. In nucleotides, the CDR3 is TGCAGCGTTGATATTGGGATTCCGGGACAGGGGGCGTGGGGCTACACCTTC. The full variable domain, rest sourced from reference TRBV29-1 and TRBJ1-2, is SAVISQKPSRDICQRGTSLTIQCQVDSQVTMMFWYRQQPGQSLTLIATANQGSEATYESGFVIDKFPISRPNLTFSTLTVSNMSPEDSSIYLCSVDIGIPGQGAWGYTFGSGTRLTVV.